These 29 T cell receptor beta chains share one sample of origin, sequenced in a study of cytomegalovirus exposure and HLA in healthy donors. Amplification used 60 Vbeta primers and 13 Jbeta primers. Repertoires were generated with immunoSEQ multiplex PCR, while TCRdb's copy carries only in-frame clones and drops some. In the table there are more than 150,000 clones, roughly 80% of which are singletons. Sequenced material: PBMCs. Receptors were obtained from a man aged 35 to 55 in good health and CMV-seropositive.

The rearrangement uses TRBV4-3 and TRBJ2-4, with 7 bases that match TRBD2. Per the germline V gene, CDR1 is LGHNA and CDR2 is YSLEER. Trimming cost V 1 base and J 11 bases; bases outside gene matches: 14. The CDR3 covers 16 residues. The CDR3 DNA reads TGCGCCAGCAGCCAAGGCCCCGGGACTATGGGGAGCGTTCAGTACTTC. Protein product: CASSQGPGTMGSVQYF.

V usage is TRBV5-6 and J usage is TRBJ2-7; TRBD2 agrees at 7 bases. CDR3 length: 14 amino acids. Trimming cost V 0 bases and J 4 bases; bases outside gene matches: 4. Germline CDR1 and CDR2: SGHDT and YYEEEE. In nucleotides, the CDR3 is TGTGCCAGCAGCTTGGGGCTAGCGGAATACGAGCAGTACTTC. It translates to CASSLGLAEYEQYF.

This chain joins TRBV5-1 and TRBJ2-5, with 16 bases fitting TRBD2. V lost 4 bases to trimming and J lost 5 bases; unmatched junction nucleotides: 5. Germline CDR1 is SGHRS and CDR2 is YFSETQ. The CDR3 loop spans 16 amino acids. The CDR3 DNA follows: TGCGCCAGCAGCGAGGGACTAGCGGGGGGGCCGGAGACCCAGTACTTC. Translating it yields CASSEGLAGGPETQYF.

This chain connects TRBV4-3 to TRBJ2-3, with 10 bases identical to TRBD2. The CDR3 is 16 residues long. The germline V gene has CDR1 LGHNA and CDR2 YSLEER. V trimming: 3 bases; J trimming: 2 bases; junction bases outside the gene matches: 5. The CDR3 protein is CASSHPGLAVTDTQYF. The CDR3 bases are TGCGCCAGCAGCCACCCCGGACTAGCGGTCACAGATACGCAGTATTTT.

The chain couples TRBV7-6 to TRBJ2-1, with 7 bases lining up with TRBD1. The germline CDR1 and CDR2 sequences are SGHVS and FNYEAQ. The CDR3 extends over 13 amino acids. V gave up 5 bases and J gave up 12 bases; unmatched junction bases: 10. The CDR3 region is CASSLSGTEGQFF. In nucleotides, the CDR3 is TGTGCCAGCAGCCTCTCCGGGACAGAGGGGCAGTTCTTC.

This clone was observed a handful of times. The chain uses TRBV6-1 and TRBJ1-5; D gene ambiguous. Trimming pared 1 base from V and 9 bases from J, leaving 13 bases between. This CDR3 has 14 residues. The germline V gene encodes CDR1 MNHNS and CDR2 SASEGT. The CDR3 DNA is TGTGCCAGCAGTGAAGGGGCAGGTCCTGGGCCCCAGCATTTT. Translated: CASSEGAGPGPQHF.

Written as DNA, the CDR3 is TGTGCCTGGAGGCTGGGAGGGTCCTACGAGCAGTACTTC. Its protein is CAWRLGGSYEQYF. V is TRBV30 and J is TRBJ2-7; TRBD2 agrees at 7 bases. Losses at the gene ends were 3 bases for V and 1 base for J; bases not matched to a gene: 3. The CDR3 sequence is 13 residues long. Germline V gene sequence: CDR1 GTSNPN, CDR2 SVGIG (reference sequence).

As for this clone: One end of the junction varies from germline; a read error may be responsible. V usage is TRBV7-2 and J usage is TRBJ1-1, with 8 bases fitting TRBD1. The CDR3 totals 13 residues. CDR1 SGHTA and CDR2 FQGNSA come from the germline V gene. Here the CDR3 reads CASSLEPRGPSSF. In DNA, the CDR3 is TGTGCCAGCAGCTTAGAACCCAGGGGGCCCTCTAGTTTT. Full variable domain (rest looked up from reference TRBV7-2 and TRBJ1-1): GAGVSQSPSNKVTEKGKDVELRCDPISGHTALYWYRQSLGQGLEFLIYFQGNSAPDKSGLPSDRFSAERTGGSVSTLTIQRTQQEDSAVYLCASSLEPRGPSSFGQGTRLTVV.

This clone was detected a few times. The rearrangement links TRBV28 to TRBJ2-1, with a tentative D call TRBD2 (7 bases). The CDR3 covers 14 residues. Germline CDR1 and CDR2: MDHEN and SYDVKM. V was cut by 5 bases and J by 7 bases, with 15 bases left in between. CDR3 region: CASSPGGPGNEQFF. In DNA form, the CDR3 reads TGTGCCAGCAGTCCCGGGGGGCCGGGGAATGAGCAGTTCTTC. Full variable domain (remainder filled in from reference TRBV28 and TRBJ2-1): DVKVTQSSRYLVKRTGEKVFLECVQDMDHENMFWYRQDPGLGLRLIYFSYDVKMKEKGDIPEGYSVSREKKERFSLILESASTNQTSMYLCASSPGGPGNEQFFGPGTRLTVL.

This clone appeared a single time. This CDR3 reads CASSLGRQGDQPQHF. The CDR3 DNA reads as TGTGCCAGCAGCTTAGGGCGGCAGGGCGATCAGCCCCAGCATTTT. This chain joins TRBV7-9 and TRBJ1-5, with D possibly TRBD1 on 5 matching bases. The ends were cut back, 1 base at V and 5 bases at J, with 12 bases in the middle. This CDR3 spans 15 amino acids. Germline CDR1 and CDR2: SEHNR and FQNEAQ (reference sequence). Full variable domain (remainder filled in from reference TRBV7-9 and TRBJ1-5): DTGVSQNPRHKITKRGQNVTFRCDPISEHNRLYWYRQTLGQGPEFLTYFQNEAQLEKSRLLSDRFSAERPKGSFSTLEIQRTEQGDSAMYLCASSLGRQGDQPQHFGDGTRLSIL.

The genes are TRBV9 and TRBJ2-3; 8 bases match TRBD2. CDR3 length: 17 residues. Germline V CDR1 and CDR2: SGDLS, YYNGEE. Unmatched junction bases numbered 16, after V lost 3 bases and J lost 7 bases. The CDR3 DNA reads TGTGCCAGCAGCGAGGCCGGTGGGACTAGTCCCCCTAATACGCAGTATTTT. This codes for CASSEAGGTSPPNTQYF.

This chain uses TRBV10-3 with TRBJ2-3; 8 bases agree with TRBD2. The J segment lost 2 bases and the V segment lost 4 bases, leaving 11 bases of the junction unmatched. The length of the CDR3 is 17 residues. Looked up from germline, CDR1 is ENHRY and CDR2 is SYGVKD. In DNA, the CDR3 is TGTGCCATCAGTGCCCGCGGCCAGCGGGGGTCCACAGATACGCAGTATTTT. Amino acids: CAISARGQRGSTDTQYF.

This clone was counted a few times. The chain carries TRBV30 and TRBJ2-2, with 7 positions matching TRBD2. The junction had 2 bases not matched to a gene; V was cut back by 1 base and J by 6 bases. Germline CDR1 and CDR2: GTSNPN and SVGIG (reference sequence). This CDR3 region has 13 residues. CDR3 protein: CAWSGGRAGELFF. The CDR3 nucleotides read TGTGCCTGGAGTGGGGGGAGGGCCGGGGAGCTGTTTTTT.

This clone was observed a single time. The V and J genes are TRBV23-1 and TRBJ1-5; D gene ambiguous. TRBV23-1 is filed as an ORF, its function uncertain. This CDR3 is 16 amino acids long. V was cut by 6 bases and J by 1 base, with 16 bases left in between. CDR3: CASSGVPEVSNQPQHF. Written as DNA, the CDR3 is TGCGCCAGCAGCGGGGTACCCGAGGTGAGCAATCAGCCCCAGCATTTT.

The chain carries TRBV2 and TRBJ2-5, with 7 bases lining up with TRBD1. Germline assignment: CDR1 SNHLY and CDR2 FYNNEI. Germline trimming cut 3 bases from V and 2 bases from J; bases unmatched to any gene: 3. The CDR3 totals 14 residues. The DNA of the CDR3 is TGTGCCAGCAGTGAGGTCAGGGGGCAAGAGACCCAGTACTTC. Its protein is CASSEVRGQETQYF.

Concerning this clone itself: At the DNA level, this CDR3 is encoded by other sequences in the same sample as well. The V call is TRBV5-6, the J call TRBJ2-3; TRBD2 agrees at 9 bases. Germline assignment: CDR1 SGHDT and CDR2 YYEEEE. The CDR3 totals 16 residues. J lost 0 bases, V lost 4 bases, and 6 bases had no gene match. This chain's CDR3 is CASSPPLAGSTDTQYF. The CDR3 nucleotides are TGTGCCAGCAGCCCGCCACTAGCGGGTAGCACAGATACGCAGTATTTT.

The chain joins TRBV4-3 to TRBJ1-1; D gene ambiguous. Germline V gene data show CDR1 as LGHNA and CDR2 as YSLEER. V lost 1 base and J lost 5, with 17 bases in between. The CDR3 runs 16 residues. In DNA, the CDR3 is TGCGCCAGCAGCCAAGCTCTCCGTGTCCCGGGGACTGAAGCTTTCTTT. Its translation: CASSQALRVPGTEAFF.

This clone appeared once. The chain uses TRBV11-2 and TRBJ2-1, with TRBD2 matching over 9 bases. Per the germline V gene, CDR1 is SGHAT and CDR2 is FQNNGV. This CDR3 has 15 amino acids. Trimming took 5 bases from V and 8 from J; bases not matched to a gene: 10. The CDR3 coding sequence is TGTGCCAGCAGCCCCGACTGGGCGGGGGGGTATGAGCAGTTCTTC. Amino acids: CASSPDWAGGYEQFF.

The CDR3 DNA reads as TGCGCCAGCAGCCAAGATCCGGGGGGTATCGGCGAGCAGTTCTTC. Translation gives CASSQDPGGIGEQFF. V usage is TRBV4-1 and J usage is TRBJ2-1, with 7 bases lining up with TRBD2. After removal of 0 bases from V and 10 bases from J, the junction contained 9 bases not matched to a gene. Germline CDR1 and CDR2: MGHRA and YSYEKL. This CDR3 comprises 15 residues.

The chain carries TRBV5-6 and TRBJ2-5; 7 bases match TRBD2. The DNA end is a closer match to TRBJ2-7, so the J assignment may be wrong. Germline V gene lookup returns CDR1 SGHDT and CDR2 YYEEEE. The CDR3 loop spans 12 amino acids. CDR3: CASSRGAYEQYF. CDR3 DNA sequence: TGTGCCAGCAGTCGGGGGGCCTACGAGCAGTACTTC.

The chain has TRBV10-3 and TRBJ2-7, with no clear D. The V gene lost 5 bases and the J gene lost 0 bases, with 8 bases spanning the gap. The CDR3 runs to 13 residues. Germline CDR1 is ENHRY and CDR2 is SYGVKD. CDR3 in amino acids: CAISTDTSYEQYF. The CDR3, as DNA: TGTGCCATCAGTACAGACACCTCCTACGAGCAGTACTTC.

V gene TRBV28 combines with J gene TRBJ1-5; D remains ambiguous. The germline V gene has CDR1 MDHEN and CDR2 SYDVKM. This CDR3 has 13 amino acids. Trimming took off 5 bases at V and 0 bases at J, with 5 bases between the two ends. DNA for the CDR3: TGTGCCAGCAGTGACTATAGCAATCAGCCCCAGCATTTT. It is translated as CASSDYSNQPQHF.

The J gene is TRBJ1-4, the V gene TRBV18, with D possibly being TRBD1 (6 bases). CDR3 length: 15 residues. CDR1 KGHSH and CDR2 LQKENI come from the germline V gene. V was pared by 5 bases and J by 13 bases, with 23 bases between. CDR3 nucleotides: TGTGCCAGCTCATTTCGGACAGAGGTCACGGGTAGACTGTTTTTT. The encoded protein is CASSFRTEVTGRLFF.

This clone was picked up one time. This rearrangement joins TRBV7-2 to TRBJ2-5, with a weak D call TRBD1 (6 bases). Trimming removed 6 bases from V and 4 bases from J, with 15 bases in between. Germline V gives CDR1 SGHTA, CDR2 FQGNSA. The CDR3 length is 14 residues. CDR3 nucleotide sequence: TGTGCCAGCAGAGAGATAGGGGGACGAGAGACCCAGTACTTC. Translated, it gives CASREIGGRETQYF.

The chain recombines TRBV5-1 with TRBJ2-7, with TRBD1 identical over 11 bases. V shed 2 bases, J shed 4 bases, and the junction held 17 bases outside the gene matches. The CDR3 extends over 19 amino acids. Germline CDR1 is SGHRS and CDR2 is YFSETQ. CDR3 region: CASSLGGRTGGDPRYEQYF. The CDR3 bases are TGCGCCAGCAGCTTAGGCGGCAGGACAGGGGGCGACCCTAGGTACGAGCAGTACTTC.

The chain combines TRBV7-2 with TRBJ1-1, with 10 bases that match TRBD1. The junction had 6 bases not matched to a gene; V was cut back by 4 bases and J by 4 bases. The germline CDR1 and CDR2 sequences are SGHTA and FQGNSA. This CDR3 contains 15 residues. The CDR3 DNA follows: TGTGCCAGCAGCTCCCCGTGGGACAGGGGCACTGAAGCTTTCTTT. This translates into CASSSPWDRGTEAFF. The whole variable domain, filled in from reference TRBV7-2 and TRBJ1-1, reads GAGVSQSPSNKVTEKGKDVELRCDPISGHTALYWYRQSLGQGLEFLIYFQGNSAPDKSGLPSDRFSAERTGGSVSTLTIQRTQQEDSAVYLCASSSPWDRGTEAFFGQGTRLTVV.

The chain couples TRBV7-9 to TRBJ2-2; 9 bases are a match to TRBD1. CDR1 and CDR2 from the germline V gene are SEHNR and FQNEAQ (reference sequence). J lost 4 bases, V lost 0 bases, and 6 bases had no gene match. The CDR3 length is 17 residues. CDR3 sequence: CASSLAFEDRGTGELFF. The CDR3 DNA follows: TGTGCCAGCAGCTTAGCTTTCGAGGACAGGGGCACCGGGGAGCTGTTTTTT. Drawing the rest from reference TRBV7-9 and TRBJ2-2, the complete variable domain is DTGVSQNPRHKITKRGQNVTFRCDPISEHNRLYWYRQTLGQGPEFLTYFQNEAQLEKSRLLSDRFSAERPKGSFSTLEIQRTEQGDSAMYLCASSLAFEDRGTGELFFGEGSRLTVL.

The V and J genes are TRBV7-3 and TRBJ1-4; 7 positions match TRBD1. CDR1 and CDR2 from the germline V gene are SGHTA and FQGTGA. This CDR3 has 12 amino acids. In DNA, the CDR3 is TGTGTTGCGGGACAGAAGAATGAAAAACTGTTTTTT. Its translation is CVAGQKNEKLFF.

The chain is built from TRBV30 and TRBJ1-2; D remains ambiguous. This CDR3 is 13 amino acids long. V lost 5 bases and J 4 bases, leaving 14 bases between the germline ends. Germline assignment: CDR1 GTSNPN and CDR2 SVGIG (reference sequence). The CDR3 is CAWEGGLGYGYTF. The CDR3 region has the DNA TGTGCCTGGGAGGGAGGGTTGGGCTATGGCTACACCTTC.